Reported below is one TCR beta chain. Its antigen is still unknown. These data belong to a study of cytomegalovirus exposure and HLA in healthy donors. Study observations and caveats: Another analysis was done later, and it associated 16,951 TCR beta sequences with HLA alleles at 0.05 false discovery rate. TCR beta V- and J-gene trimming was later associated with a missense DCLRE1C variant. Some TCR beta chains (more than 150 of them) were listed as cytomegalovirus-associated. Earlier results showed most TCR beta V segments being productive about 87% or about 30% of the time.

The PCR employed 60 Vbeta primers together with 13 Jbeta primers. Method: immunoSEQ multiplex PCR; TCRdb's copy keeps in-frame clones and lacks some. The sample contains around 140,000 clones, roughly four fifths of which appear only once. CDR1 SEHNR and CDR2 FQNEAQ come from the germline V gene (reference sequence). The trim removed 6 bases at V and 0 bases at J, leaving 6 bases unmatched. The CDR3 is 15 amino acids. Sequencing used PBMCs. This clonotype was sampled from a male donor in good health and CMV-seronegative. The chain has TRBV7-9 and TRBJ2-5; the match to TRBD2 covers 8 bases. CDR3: CASSPPTSDQETQYF. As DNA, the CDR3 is TGTGCCAGCAGTCCTCCGACTAGCGACCAAGAGACCCAGTACTTC.